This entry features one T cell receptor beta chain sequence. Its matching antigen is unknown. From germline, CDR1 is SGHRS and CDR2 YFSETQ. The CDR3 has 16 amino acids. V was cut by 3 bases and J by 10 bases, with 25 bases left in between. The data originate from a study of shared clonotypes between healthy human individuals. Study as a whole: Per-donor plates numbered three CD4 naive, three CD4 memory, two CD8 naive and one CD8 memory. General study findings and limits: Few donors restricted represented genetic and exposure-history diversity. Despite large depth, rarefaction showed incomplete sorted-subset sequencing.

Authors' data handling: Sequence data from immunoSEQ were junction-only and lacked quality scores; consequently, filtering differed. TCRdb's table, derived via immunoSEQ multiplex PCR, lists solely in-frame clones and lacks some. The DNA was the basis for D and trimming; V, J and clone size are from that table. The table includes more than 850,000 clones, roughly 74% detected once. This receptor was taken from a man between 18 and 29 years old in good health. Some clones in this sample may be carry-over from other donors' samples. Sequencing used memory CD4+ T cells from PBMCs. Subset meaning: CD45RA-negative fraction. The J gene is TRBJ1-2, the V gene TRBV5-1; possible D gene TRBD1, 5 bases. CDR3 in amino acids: CASSWGDTGAGGVYTF. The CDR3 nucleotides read TGCGCCAGCAGCTGGGGCGACACCGGGGCAGGCGGAGTCTACACCTTC.